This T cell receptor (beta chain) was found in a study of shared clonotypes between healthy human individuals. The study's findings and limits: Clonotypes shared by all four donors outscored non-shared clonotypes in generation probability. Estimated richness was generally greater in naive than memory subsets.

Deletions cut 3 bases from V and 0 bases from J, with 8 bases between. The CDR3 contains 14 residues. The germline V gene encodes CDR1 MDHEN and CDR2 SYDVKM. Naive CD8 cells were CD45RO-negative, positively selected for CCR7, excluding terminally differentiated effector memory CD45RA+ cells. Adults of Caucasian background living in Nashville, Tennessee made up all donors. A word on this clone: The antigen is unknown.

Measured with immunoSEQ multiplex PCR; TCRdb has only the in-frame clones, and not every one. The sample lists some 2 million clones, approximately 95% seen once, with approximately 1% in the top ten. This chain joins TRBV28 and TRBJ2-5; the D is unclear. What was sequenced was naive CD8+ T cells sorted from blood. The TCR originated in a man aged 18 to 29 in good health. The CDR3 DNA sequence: TGTGCCAGCAGTTTTGGTGACTACCAAGAGACCCAGTACTTC. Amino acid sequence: CASSFGDYQETQYF.